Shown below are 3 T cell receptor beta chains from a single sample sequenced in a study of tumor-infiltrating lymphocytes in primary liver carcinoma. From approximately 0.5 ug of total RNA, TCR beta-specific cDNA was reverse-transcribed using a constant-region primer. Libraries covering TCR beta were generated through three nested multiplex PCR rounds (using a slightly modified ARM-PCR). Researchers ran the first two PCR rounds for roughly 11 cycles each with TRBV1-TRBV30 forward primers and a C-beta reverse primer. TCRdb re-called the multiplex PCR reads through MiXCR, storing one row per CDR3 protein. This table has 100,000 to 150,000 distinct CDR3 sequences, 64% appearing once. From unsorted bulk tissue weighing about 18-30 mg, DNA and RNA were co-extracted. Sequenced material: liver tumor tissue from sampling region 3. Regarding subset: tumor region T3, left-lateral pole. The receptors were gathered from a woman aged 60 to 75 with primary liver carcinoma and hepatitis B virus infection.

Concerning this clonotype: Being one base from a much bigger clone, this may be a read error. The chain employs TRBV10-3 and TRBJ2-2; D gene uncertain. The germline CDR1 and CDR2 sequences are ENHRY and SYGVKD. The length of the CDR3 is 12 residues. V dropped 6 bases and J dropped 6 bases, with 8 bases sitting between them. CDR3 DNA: TGTGCCATCAGAAATCAACCCGGGGAGCTGTTTTTT. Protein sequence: CAIRNQPGELFF.

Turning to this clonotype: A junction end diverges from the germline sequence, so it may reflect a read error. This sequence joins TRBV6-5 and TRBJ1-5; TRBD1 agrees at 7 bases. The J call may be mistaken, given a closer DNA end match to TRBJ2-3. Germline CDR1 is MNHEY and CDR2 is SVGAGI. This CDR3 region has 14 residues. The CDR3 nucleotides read TGTGTCAGCAGTTACATGGCAGGGGGTCAGCCCCAGTATTTT. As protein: CVSSYMAGGQPQYF.

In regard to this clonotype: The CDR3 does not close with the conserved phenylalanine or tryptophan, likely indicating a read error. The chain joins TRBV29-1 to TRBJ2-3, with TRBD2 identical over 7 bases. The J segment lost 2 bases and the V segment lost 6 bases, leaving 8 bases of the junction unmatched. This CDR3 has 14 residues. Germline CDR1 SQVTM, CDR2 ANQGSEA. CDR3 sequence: CSVSGRGITDTQYY. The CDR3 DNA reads TGCAGCGTGTCAGGGCGGGGGATCACAGATACGCAGTATTAT.